Listed below are T cell receptor beta chains from one sample, sequenced in a study of beta chain features in type 1 diabetes. Here immunoSEQ multiplex PCR was the method, and the copy in TCRdb shows in-frame clones only, minus some. The sample contains nearly 350,000 clones, roughly 8% of which appear only once. Sequenced input: central memory CD4+ T cells from blood. The receptors derive from a young woman in good health. CDR3s include the opening cysteine and the closing phenylalanine or tryptophan. A D gene is named only where the DNA matches it firmly. Size values are once, few and many counts, or a class for expanded clones, and some rows have none.

d_call clone_size j_call v_call cdr3_nt cdr3_aa
- - TRBJ2-7 TRBV6-5 TGTGCCAGCAGTTACTCGAAGGCAGGACCGTCCTACGAGCAGTACTTC CASSYSKAGPSYEQYF
- many TRBJ1-1 TRBV5-4 TGTGCCAGCAGCTTGCCCTTGGGGGATGGCACTGAAGCTTTCTTT CASSLPLGDGTEAFF
TRBD1 - TRBJ2-7 TRBV2 TGTGCCAGCGCCCGGGACAGGGTCTACGAGCAGTACTTC CASARDRVYEQYF
- - TRBJ1-5 TRBV10-3 TGTGCCATCAGTGAGTCGATGGTACAGCCCCAGCATTTT CAISESMVQPQHF
TRBD2 - TRBJ2-7 TRBV4-1 TGCGCCAGCAGCCACGATCGCGGGAGTCAGTACGAGCAGTACTTC CASSHDRGSQYEQYF
- many TRBJ2-7 TRBV7-2 TGTGCCAGCAGCTTCCTCAGGGACGAGCAGTACTTC CASSFLRDEQYF
- - TRBJ2-1 TRBV6-6 TGTGCCAGCAGTCAACGGGGCCTCCACCCCCTCTTC CASSQRGLHPLF
TRBD1 - TRBJ2-3 TRBV29-1 TGCAGCGTTGAACGGACAGGGGGTAGCACAGATACGCAGTATTTT CSVERTGGSTDTQYF
- few TRBJ1-4 TRBV7-6 TGTGCCAGCAGCTTATCGAGGGGTGCAACTAATGAAAAACTGTTTTTT CASSLSRGATNEKLFF
- - TRBJ2-5 TRBV11-2 TGTGCCAGCAGCTCTATGACAGTTCAAGAGACCCAGTACTTC CASSSMTVQETQYF
TRBD1 few TRBJ1-2 TRBV10-3 TGTGCCATCAGTGATCCTCGACAGGGGGGATACTATGGCTACACCTTC CAISDPRQGGYYGYTF
TRBD2 few TRBJ2-7 TRBV2 TGTGCCAGCAGTGTCCTAGCGGGAGGCATGTATTATATCGGCTCCTACGAGCAGTACTTC CASSVLAGGMYYIGSYEQYF
- - TRBJ1-2 TRBV28 TGTGCCAGCAGTTTATACAGGGATGGCTACACCTTC CASSLYRDGYTF
TRBD1 - TRBJ2-7 TRBV5-1 TGCGCCAGCAGCTTATCACAGGGGTCCGGGTTCTGGGAGCAGTACTTC CASSLSQGSGFWEQYF
- - TRBJ2-7 TRBV6-6 TGTGCCAGCAGTTACTCGACAAGCTCCTACGAGCAGTACTTC CASSYSTSSYEQYF